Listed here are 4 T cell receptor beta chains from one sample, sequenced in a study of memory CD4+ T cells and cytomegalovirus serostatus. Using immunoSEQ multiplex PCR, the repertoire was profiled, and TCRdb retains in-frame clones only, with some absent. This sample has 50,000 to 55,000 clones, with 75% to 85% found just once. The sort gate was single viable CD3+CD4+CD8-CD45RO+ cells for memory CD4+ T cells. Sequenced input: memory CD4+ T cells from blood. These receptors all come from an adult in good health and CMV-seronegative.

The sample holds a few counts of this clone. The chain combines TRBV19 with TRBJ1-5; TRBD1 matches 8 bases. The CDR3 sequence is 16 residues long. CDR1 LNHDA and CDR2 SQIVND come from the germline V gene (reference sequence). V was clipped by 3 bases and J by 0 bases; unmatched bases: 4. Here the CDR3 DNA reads TGTGCCAGTAGTATCGGACAGGGAGATAGCAATCAGCCCCAGCATTTT. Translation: CASSIGQGDSNQPQHF. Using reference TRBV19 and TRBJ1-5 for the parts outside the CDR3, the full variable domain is DGGITQSPKYLFRKEGQNVTLSCEQNLNHDAMYWYRQDPGQGLRLIYYSQIVNDFQKGDIAEGYSVSREKKESFPLTVTSAQKNPTAFYLCASSIGQGDSNQPQHFGDGTRLSIL.

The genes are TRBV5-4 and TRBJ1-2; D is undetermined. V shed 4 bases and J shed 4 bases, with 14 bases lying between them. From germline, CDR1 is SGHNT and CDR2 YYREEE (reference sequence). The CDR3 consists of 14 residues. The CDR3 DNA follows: TGTGCCAGCAGCCGATCACAGCTACTCTATGGCTACACCTTC. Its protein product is CASSRSQLLYGYTF. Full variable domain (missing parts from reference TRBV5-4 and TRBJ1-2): ETGVTQSPTHLIKTRGQQVTLRCSSQSGHNTVSWYQQALGQGPQFIFQYYREEENGRGNFPPRFSGLQFPNYSSELNVNALELDDSALYLCASSRSQLLYGYTFGSGTRLTVV.

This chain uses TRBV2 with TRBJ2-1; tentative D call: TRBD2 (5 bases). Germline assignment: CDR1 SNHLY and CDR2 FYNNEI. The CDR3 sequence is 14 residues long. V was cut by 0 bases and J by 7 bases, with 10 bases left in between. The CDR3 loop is CASSEAPPGNEQFF. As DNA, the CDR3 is TGTGCCAGCAGTGAAGCGCCTCCGGGGAATGAGCAGTTCTTC. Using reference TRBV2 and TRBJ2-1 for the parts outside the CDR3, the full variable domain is EPEVTQTPSHQVTQMGQEVILRCVPISNHLYFYWYRQILGQKVEFLVSFYNNEISEKSEIFDDQFSVERPDGSNFTLKIRSTKLEDSAMYFCASSEAPPGNEQFFGPGTRLTVL.

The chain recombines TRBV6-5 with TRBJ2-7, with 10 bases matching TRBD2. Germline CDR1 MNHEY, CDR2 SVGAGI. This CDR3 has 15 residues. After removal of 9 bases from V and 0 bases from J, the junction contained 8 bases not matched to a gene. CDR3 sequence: CASKMERGGSYEQYF. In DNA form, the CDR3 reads TGTGCCAGTAAAATGGAGCGGGGGGGCTCCTACGAGCAGTACTTC.